These 29 T cell receptor beta chains were sequenced from one sample in a study of T cell responses to AZD1222 COVID-19 vaccine. Measured with immunoSEQ multiplex PCR; TCRdb has only the in-frame clones, and not every one. The profile shows some 110,000 clones, about 94% of them singletons. The sample was peripheral blood, taken on day 0 of AZD1222 vaccination. These receptors came from an adult in good health.

The genes are TRBV5-6 and TRBJ1-2, with D uncertain. The V gene's germline CDR1 is SGHDT and CDR2 YYEEEE. V lost 3 bases and J lost 4, with 7 bases in between. The length of the CDR3 is 12 residues. The CDR3, as DNA: TGTGCCAGCAGCTCCGGAGCCTATGGCTACACCTTC. This encodes CASSSGAYGYTF.

The chain uses TRBV2 and TRBJ2-1, with D maybe TRBD2 (6 bases). Germline V gene data show CDR1 as SNHLY and CDR2 as FYNNEI. The CDR3 covers 13 residues. V lost 4 bases and J 12 bases, leaving 16 bases between the germline ends. The CDR3: CASSASGFSGQFF. CDR3 bases: TGTGCCAGCAGTGCAAGCGGGTTCTCAGGGCAGTTCTTC.

This chain joins TRBV11-3 and TRBJ2-7, with a weak D call TRBD1 (6 bases). The CDR3 length is 13 residues. CDR1 is SGHNT, CDR2 YENEEA, per germline. With 6 bases removed from V and 0 bases from J, the gap between germline ends came to 9 bases. The CDR3 sequence is CASSLGHSYEQYF. The CDR3 DNA is TGTGCCAGCAGTCTGGGACACTCCTACGAGCAGTACTTC. Variable domain in full (rest from reference TRBV11-3 and TRBJ2-7): EAGVVQSPRYKIIEKKQPVAFWCNPISGHNTLYWYLQNLGQGPELLIRYENEEAVDDSQLPKDRFSAERLKGVDSTLKIQPAELGDSAVYLCASSLGHSYEQYFGPGTRLTVT.

This clone is a singleton in its sample. The chain uses TRBV24-1 and TRBJ2-3; D unresolved. From germline, CDR1 is KGHDR and CDR2 SFDVKD. The CDR3 runs 12 residues. The V end was cut by 1 base, the J end by 5 bases, with 3 bases between. The CDR3 region is CATSDFRDTQYF. In DNA form, the CDR3 reads TGTGCCACCAGTGATTTCCGAGATACGCAGTATTTT.

This chain links TRBV10-2 with TRBJ2-7, with no clear D. The CDR3 covers 15 residues. Trimming cost V 2 bases and J 0 bases, with 11 bases left between them. CDR1 is WSHSY and CDR2 is SAAADI in the germline V gene. CDR3 in DNA: TGCGCCAGCAGTGAGCGTGGCGGATCCTCCTACGAGCAGTACTTC. Its translation: CASSERGGSSYEQYF.

This chain connects TRBV6-6 to TRBJ2-2, with D possibly TRBD2 on 6 matching bases. Trimming removed 9 bases from V and 5 bases from J, with 16 bases in between. The CDR3 consists of 14 residues. Germline V gene sequence: CDR1 MNHNY, CDR2 SVGAGI (reference sequence). The DNA for the CDR3 is TGTGCCAGTTTAAGGGCGGGGTCGACCGGGGAGCTGTTTTTT. Its protein is CASLRAGSTGELFF.

The chain couples TRBV20-1 to TRBJ2-7, with 8 bases identical to TRBD1. Trimming removed 3 bases from V and 7 bases from J; junction bases left unmatched: 14. CDR3 length: 15 residues. The germline gives CDR1 DFQATT, CDR2 SNEGSKA (reference sequence). The CDR3 DNA reads as TGCAGTGCTAGTCGGGACGGACAGGGTGAGGGGGAGCAGTACTTC. It codes for CSASRDGQGEGEQYF.

The rearrangement links TRBV5-1 to TRBJ2-5; 7 bases are shared with TRBD2. The V segment lost 7 bases and the J segment 4 bases; nucleotides outside the gene matches: 4. The CDR3 totals 12 residues. Germline V CDR1 and CDR2: SGHRS, YFSETQ. The CDR3 DNA reads TGCGCCAGCGGGGAGGGCCGAGAGACCCAGTACTTC. Translation gives CASGEGRETQYF.

CDR3 sequence: CASSLFGDYGYTF. The CDR3 DNA reads as TGTGCCAGCAGTTTATTCGGAGACTATGGCTACACCTTC. The chain links TRBV28 to TRBJ1-2, with D hard to call. CDR1 MDHEN and CDR2 SYDVKM come from the germline V gene. This CDR3 region has 13 residues. Deletions cut 1 base from V and 3 bases from J, with 6 bases between.

The V gene is TRBV18, the J gene TRBJ2-7; a possible D gene is TRBD1 (5 bases). The CDR3 consists of 13 residues. The germline V gene has CDR1 KGHSH and CDR2 LQKENI. Trimming removed 6 bases at V and 3 bases at J, with 12 bases between. In DNA form, the CDR3 reads TGTGCCAGCTCCCAAGCCGACAGCTACGAGCAGTACTTC. Its protein product is CASSQADSYEQYF. Supplemented by reference TRBV18 and TRBJ2-7, the full variable domain reads NAGVMQNPRHLVRRRGQEARLRCSPMKGHSHVYWYRQLPEEGLKFMVYLQKENIIDESGMPKERFSAEFPKEGPSILRIQQVVRGDSAAYFCASSQADSYEQYFGPGTRLTVT.

This chain uses TRBV6-4 with TRBJ2-1; tentatively, D is TRBD1 or TRBD2 (5 bases each). The CDR3 is 15 residues long. V was pared by 0 bases and J by 6 bases, with 12 bases between. The germline V gene encodes CDR1 MRHNA and CDR2 SNTAGT. Here the CDR3 reads CASSDSNSGPNEQFF. The CDR3 DNA reads TGTGCCAGCAGTGACTCAAATTCGGGGCCCAATGAGCAGTTCTTC.

This rearrangement joins TRBV24-1 to TRBJ2-3, with D hard to call. V was shortened by 4 bases and J by 3 bases, with 4 bases between the two germline ends. The CDR3 runs 12 residues. Germline CDR1 reads KGHDR; CDR2 reads SFDVKD. The CDR3 here is CATSEGTDTQYF. DNA of the CDR3: TGTGCCACCAGTGAGGGGACAGATACGCAGTATTTT.

The chain is built from TRBV11-3 and TRBJ2-1, with TRBD2 matching 14 bases. The CDR3 extends over 16 amino acids. J was trimmed by 10 bases and V by 5 bases; bases with no gene match: 10. Germline CDR1 SGHNT, CDR2 YENEEA. The CDR3 nucleotides are TGTGCCAGCAGCGGGACCGGGACTAGCGGGAGCTGGGAGCAGTTCTTC. Protein product: CASSGTGTSGSWEQFF.

The rearrangement uses TRBV29-1 and TRBJ1-4; no definite D call. This CDR3 region has 11 residues. The germline CDR1 and CDR2 sequences are SQVTM and ANQGSEA. V was trimmed by 6 bases and J by 2 bases, leaving 4 bases between them. CDR3 nucleotides: TGCAGCGTCCTCACTAATGAAAAACTGTTTTTT. Its protein is CSVLTNEKLFF.

The genes are TRBV6-4 and TRBJ2-4; D is unresolved. Germline CDR1 MRHNA, CDR2 SNTAGT. The CDR3 runs to 15 residues. With 6 bases removed from V and 0 bases from J, the gap between germline ends came to 12 bases. For the CDR3, the DNA is TGTGCCAGCAGGAAACAGTTCTTAGCCAAAAACATTCAGTACTTC. Translating it yields CASRKQFLAKNIQYF.

The genes are TRBV30 and TRBJ2-6, with D unresolved. This CDR3 comprises 13 residues. The germline CDR1 and CDR2 sequences are GTSNPN and SVGIG (reference sequence). With 5 bases removed from V and 3 bases from J, the gap between germline ends came to 8 bases. CDR3 bases: TGTGCCTGGGACCCTAATGGGGCCAACGTCCTGACTTTC. Translating it yields CAWDPNGANVLTF.

The chain recombines TRBV5-1 with TRBJ2-7, with D maybe TRBD2 (5 bases). The CDR3 is 13 amino acids. The germline V gene has CDR1 SGHRS and CDR2 YFSETQ. Trimming removed 7 bases at V and 3 bases at J, with 14 bases between. CDR3 bases: TGCGCCAGCTCCCCAGCGGCAAACTACGAGCAGTACTTC. This sequence encodes CASSPAANYEQYF.

The CDR3 nucleotides are TGTGCCAGCAGTGAAGATGAAGGGCTCAACACCGGGGAGCTGTTTTTT. Translating gives CASSEDEGLNTGELFF. The gene calls are TRBV2 and TRBJ2-2; D not certain. The CDR3 consists of 16 residues. CDR1 SNHLY and CDR2 FYNNEI come from the germline V gene. V lost 1 base and J 2 bases, leaving 11 bases between the germline ends. The entire variable domain, with the rest obtained from reference TRBV2 and TRBJ2-2, is as follows: EPEVTQTPSHQVTQMGQEVILRCVPISNHLYFYWYRQILGQKVEFLVSFYNNEISEKSEIFDDQFSVERPDGSNFTLKIRSTKLEDSAMYFCASSEDEGLNTGELFFGEGSRLTVL.

The chain combines TRBV2 with TRBJ1-5; 7 nucleotides match TRBD1. The CDR3 is 14 residues long. J gave up 2 bases and V 6 bases, and 4 bases lay outside the gene matches. The germline gives CDR1 SNHLY, CDR2 FYNNEI. The CDR3 loop reads CASRTGQGNQPQHF. DNA for the CDR3: TGTGCCAGCAGGACTGGACAGGGCAATCAGCCCCAGCATTTT.

This sequence joins TRBV18 and TRBJ1-2, with D hard to call. This CDR3 is built from 13 residues. The germline V and J ends were trimmed by 2 bases and 8 bases, with 12 bases remaining between them. Germline V gene sequence: CDR1 KGHSH, CDR2 LQKENI. The CDR3 region is CASSPTERQGYTF. CDR3 sequence (DNA): TGTGCCAGCTCACCAACGGAAAGGCAAGGCTACACCTTC.

As DNA, the CDR3 is TGTGCCAGCAGTTTGGACAGGATGAACACTGAAGCTTTCTTT. This encodes CASSLDRMNTEAFF. This chain links TRBV6-5 with TRBJ1-1, with TRBD1 matching over 7 bases. The CDR3 is 14 residues long. Germline V CDR1 and CDR2: MNHEY, SVGAGI. V lost 4 bases, J lost 0 bases, and 2 bases stayed unmatched.

The genes are TRBV28 and TRBJ1-4, with D hard to call. V lost 3 bases to trimming and J lost 7 bases, with 12 bases between them. Germline V gene sequence: CDR1 MDHEN, CDR2 SYDVKM. CDR3 length equals 14 residues. The CDR3 region has the DNA TGTGCCAGCAGTTTGTCACCCCCAGGTGAAAAACTGTTTTTT. Translated: CASSLSPPGEKLFF. Combining the CDR3 with reference TRBV28 and TRBJ1-4 gives the whole variable domain DVKVTQSSRYLVKRTGEKVFLECVQDMDHENMFWYRQDPGLGLRLIYFSYDVKMKEKGDIPEGYSVSREKKERFSLILESASTNQTSMYLCASSLSPPGEKLFFGSGTQLSVL.

The J gene is TRBJ2-2, the V gene TRBV11-2, with 8 bases matching TRBD1. The germline V gene encodes CDR1 SGHAT and CDR2 FQNNGV. With 5 bases clipped from V and 4 bases from J, the junction kept 3 bases outside the gene matches. The CDR3 is 14 residues long. CDR3 sequence: CASSVTGGTGELFF. The CDR3 DNA reads TGTGCCAGCAGCGTTACAGGGGGCACCGGGGAGCTGTTTTTT.

V usage is TRBV6-5 and J usage is TRBJ1-1, with D hard to call. There are 14 residues in the CDR3. The V and J ends lost 4 bases and 4 bases respectively, with 13 bases between them. Germline CDR1 and CDR2: MNHEY and SVGAGI. The CDR3 coding sequence is TGTGCCAGCAGTTCCCAATTAAGACGCACTGAAGCTTTCTTT. Encoded protein: CASSSQLRRTEAFF.

This sequence joins TRBV9 and TRBJ2-6; no definite D call. The germline gives CDR1 SGDLS, CDR2 YYNGEE. The CDR3 has 14 amino acids. V was shortened by 7 bases and J by 4 bases, with 12 bases between the two germline ends. The CDR3 loop reads CASSLGPGANVLTF. The CDR3, as DNA: TGTGCCAGCTCCTTGGGCCCCGGGGCCAACGTCCTGACTTTC.

This clone appeared once. The chain links TRBV2 to TRBJ2-1, with D possibly being TRBD2 (5 bases). Trimming pared 4 bases from V and 9 bases from J, leaving 10 bases between. CDR3 length: 12 residues. Germline lookup yields CDR1 SNHLY and CDR2 FYNNEI. The CDR3, as DNA: TGTGCCAGCAGTGCTGGGAGTCTTGAGCAGTTCTTC. This gives the protein CASSAGSLEQFF.

The CDR3 DNA reads as TGTGCCAGCAGCTTAAGACAGGGGAGGGAGACCCAGTACTTC. Its protein is CASSLRQGRETQYF. This chain uses TRBV5-5 with TRBJ2-5, with 8 bases matching TRBD1. V shed 2 bases, J shed 5 bases, and the junction held 5 bases outside the gene matches. Germline CDR1 SGHKS, CDR2 YYEKEE (reference sequence). This CDR3 has 14 amino acids.

This rearrangement joins TRBV11-2 to TRBJ1-2; no clear D. This CDR3 has 13 amino acids. Germline V gives CDR1 SGHAT, CDR2 FQNNGV. Trimming shortened V by 0 bases and J by 8 bases, and 10 bases separated the two germline ends. The CDR3 is CASSLDRARGYTF. DNA for the CDR3: TGTGCCAGCAGCTTAGATAGGGCTCGGGGCTACACCTTC. Full variable domain (outside the CDR3, taken from reference TRBV11-2 and TRBJ1-2): EAGVAQSPRYKIIEKRQSVAFWCNPISGHATLYWYQQILGQGPKLLIQFQNNGVVDDSQLPKDRFSAERLKGVDSTLKIQPAKLEDSAVYLCASSLDRARGYTFGSGTRLTVV.

The V call is TRBV5-6, the J call TRBJ2-5; perhaps TRBD1 as D (5 bases). This CDR3 is 12 amino acids long. V was pared by 3 bases and J by 5 bases, with 8 bases between. Germline V lookup: CDR1 SGHDT, CDR2 YYEEEE. CDR3 nucleotide sequence: TGTGCCAGCAGCTGGCAGGGCGAGACCCAGTACTTC. Protein sequence: CASSWQGETQYF.